Each of the 15 T cell receptor beta chains below was sequenced from the same sample in a study of cytomegalovirus exposure and HLA in healthy donors. Clones were read by immunoSEQ multiplex PCR, and TCRdb kept only the in-frame ones, dropping some. The sample has more than 110,000 clones; 94% are singletons. The material sequenced was PBMCs. These receptors were collected from a man younger than 35 in good health and CMV-seropositive.

The V and J genes are TRBV28 and TRBJ2-7; 7 positions agree with TRBD2. The CDR3 consists of 15 residues. V was pared by 10 bases and J by 0 bases, with 12 bases of the junction left unmatched. Germline CDR1 reads MDHEN; CDR2 reads SYDVKM. For the CDR3, the DNA is TGTGCCACCACATTAGCGGGTTCCCGCTCCTACGAGCAGTACTTC. This codes for CATTLAGSRSYEQYF. Complete variable domain (other parts from reference TRBV28 and TRBJ2-7): DVKVTQSSRYLVKRTGEKVFLECVQDMDHENMFWYRQDPGLGLRLIYFSYDVKMKEKGDIPEGYSVSREKKERFSLILESASTNQTSMYLCATTLAGSRSYEQYFGPGTRLTVT.

V gene TRBV29-1 combines with J gene TRBJ2-7, with 10 bases that match TRBD1. The CDR3 contains 14 residues. CDR1 is SQVTM, CDR2 ANQGSEA, per germline. V lost 4 bases and J lost 1; bases outside the gene matches: 4. The CDR3 nucleotides are TGCAGCGTTGGCGGGACAGGGGAGTCCTACGAGCAGTACTTC. Its protein is CSVGGTGESYEQYF.

The chain is built from TRBV2 and TRBJ2-1; D is uncertain. Germline V CDR1 and CDR2: SNHLY, FYNNEI. This CDR3 is 13 amino acids long. V shed 5 bases and J shed 2 bases, with 7 bases lying between them. The CDR3 coding sequence is TGTGCCAGCAGTTCTCTAGCCTACAATGAGCAGTTCTTC. As protein: CASSSLAYNEQFF.

The chain is built from TRBV7-2 and TRBJ2-2, with D perhaps TRBD1 (6 bases). Per germline, CDR1 SGHTA and CDR2 FQGNSA. V was trimmed by 5 bases and J by 2 bases, leaving 18 bases between them. The CDR3 length is 17 residues. The CDR3 here is CASSPHARGINTGELFF. CDR3 bases: TGTGCCAGCAGCCCGCATGCGAGGGGGATAAACACCGGGGAGCTGTTTTTT.

The V and J genes are TRBV10-3 and TRBJ2-5, with a weak D call TRBD2 (6 bases). Trimming took off 3 bases at V and 4 bases at J, with 12 bases between the two ends. CDR3 length: 14 amino acids. CDR1 and CDR2 (germline): ENHRY, SYGVKD. CDR3 loop: CAISDSNGRETQYF. Written as DNA, the CDR3 is TGTGCCATCAGTGACTCCAACGGGAGAGAGACCCAGTACTTC.

The sample holds one count of this clone. The chain carries TRBV5-6 and TRBJ1-1; D remains unclear. CDR3 length: 13 amino acids. V lost 0 bases and J lost 2, with 5 bases in between. Looked up from germline, CDR1 is SGHDT and CDR2 is YYEEEE. The CDR3 region has the DNA TGTGCCAGCAGCTTGGTGGCCAACACTGAAGCTTTCTTT. Translating gives CASSLVANTEAFF.

This clone was seen a single time. The chain has TRBV4-1 and TRBJ2-7, with 8 nucleotides matching TRBD1. CDR3 length equals 17 residues. Germline V gene lookup returns CDR1 MGHRA and CDR2 YSYEKL. The trim removed 0 bases at V and 0 bases at J, leaving 7 bases unmatched. CDR3 DNA: TGCGCCAGCAGCCAAGAAGAAACAGGGGGAAGCTCCTACGAGCAGTACTTC. Translating gives CASSQEETGGSSYEQYF.

This chain connects TRBV7-3 to TRBJ2-1; the match to TRBD2 covers 7 bases. CDR3 size: 13 residues. The V segment lost 5 bases and the J segment 5 bases; nucleotides outside the gene matches: 3. CDR1 and CDR2 from the germline V gene are SGHTA and FQGTGA. CDR3 sequence reads: CASSRTSDNEQFF. Written as DNA, the CDR3 is TGTGCCAGCAGCCGAACTAGCGACAATGAGCAGTTCTTC.

Turning to this clone: At one of its ends the junction is not consistent with the germline gene, which may arise from a read error. This chain uses TRBV5-6 with TRBJ1-1, with 9 nucleotides matching TRBD1. Germline V lookup: CDR1 SGHDT, CDR2 YYEEEE. The CDR3 totals 15 residues. The CDR3 sequence is CASSLGQGPNTEAFF. In nucleotides, the CDR3 is TGTGCCAGCAGTTTGGGACAGGGCCCGAACACTGAAGCTTTCTTT. The full variable domain, rest sourced from reference TRBV5-6 and TRBJ1-1, is DAGVTQSPTHLIKTRGQQVTLRCSPKSGHDTVSWYQQALGQGPQFIFQYYEEEERQRGNFPDRFSGHQFPNYSSELNVNALLLGDSALYLCASSLGQGPNTEAFFGQGTRLTVV.

This clone has only one observation. The chain recombines TRBV28 with TRBJ2-1, with TRBD1 identical over 10 bases. Germline CDR1 and CDR2: MDHEN and SYDVKM. The CDR3 spans 16 residues. With V trimmed by 6 bases and J by 3 bases, 8 bases remained unmatched. The CDR3 sequence: CASRRVGTGVYNEQFF. CDR3 DNA sequence: TGTGCCAGCAGGAGGGTGGGGACAGGGGTCTACAATGAGCAGTTCTTC.

This clone was detected only once. The gene calls are TRBV4-1 and TRBJ2-1; D may be TRBD1 (6 bases). CDR3 length: 16 amino acids. Germline CDR1 is MGHRA and CDR2 is YSYEKL. V lost 2 bases, J lost 6 bases, and 17 bases lay in between. The CDR3, as DNA: TGCGCCAGCAGCCAATGGGACCCCGGGACACCCAATGAGCAGTTCTTC. It specifies CASSQWDPGTPNEQFF.

This sequence joins TRBV10-3 and TRBJ2-7; tentative D call: TRBD1 (7 bases). This CDR3 has 13 residues. V shed 6 bases and J shed 5 bases, with 14 bases lying between them. Germline assignment: CDR1 ENHRY and CDR2 SYGVKD. CDR3 protein: CAISRGARDEQYF. The CDR3 coding sequence is TGTGCCATCAGCAGGGGGGCGAGGGACGAGCAGTACTTC.

The chain joins TRBV7-9 to TRBJ2-1; 8 bases match TRBD2. J gave up 9 bases and V 1 base, and 8 bases lay outside the gene matches. Germline-derived CDR1 and CDR2 are SEHNR and FQNEAQ (reference sequence). The CDR3 totals 15 residues. Here the CDR3 reads CASSLESGRWVEQFF. As DNA, the CDR3 is TGTGCCAGCAGCTTAGAAAGCGGGAGATGGGTTGAGCAGTTCTTC.

This chain connects TRBV6-1 to TRBJ1-2, with 7 bases lining up with TRBD1. Losses at the gene ends were 2 bases for V and 4 bases for J; bases not matched to a gene: 16. The CDR3 covers 18 residues. Germline CDR1 is MNHNS and CDR2 is SASEGT. The CDR3 bases are TGTGCCAGCAGTGAACGTCCATGGCAGGGGGATGGTCGCTATGGCTACACCTTC. Translation gives CASSERPWQGDGRYGYTF.

This clone has only one observation. The genes are TRBV11-2 and TRBJ1-1; D unresolved. Germline CDR1 and CDR2: SGHAT and FQNNGV. V was clipped by 1 base and J by 3 bases, with 6 bases between them. The CDR3 spans 13 residues. Here the CDR3 DNA reads TGTGCCAGCAGCTTAGGCACGGACACTGAAGCTTTCTTT. This translates into CASSLGTDTEAFF.